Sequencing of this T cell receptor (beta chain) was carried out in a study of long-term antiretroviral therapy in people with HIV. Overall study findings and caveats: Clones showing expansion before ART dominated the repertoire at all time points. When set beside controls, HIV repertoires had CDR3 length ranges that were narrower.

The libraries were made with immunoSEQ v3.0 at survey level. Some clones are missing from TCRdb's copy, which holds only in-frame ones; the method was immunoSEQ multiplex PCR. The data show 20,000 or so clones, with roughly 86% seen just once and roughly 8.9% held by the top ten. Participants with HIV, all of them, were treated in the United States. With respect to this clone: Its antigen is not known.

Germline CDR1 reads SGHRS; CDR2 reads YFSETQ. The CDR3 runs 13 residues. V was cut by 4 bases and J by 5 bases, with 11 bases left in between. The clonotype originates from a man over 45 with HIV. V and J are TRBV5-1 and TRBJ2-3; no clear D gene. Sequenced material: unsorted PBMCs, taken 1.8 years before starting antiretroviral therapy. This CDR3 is CASSLPPIDTQYF. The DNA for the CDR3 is TGCGCCAGCAGCCTGCCCCCCATAGATACGCAGTATTTT.